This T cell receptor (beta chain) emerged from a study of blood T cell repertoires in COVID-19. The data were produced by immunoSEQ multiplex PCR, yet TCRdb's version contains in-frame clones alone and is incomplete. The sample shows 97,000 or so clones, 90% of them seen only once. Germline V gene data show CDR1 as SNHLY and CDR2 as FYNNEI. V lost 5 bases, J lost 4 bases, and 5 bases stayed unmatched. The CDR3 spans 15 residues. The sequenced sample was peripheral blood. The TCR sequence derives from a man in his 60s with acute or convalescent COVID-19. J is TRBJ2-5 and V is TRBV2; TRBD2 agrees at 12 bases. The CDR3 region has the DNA TGTGCCAGCAGTCTAGCGGGGGGGCCGGGAGAGACCCAGTACTTC. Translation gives CASSLAGGPGETQYF.